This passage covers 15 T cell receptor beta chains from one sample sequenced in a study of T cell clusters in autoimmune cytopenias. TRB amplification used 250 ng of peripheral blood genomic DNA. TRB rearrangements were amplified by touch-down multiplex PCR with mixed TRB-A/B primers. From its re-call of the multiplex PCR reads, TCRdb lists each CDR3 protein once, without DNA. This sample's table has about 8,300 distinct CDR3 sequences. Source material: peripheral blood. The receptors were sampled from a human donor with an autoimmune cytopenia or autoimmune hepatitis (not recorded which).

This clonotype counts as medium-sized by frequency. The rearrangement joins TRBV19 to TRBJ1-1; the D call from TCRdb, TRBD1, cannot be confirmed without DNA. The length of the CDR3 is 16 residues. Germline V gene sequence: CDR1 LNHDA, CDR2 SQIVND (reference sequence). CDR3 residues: CASSPGTGGKVTEAFF.

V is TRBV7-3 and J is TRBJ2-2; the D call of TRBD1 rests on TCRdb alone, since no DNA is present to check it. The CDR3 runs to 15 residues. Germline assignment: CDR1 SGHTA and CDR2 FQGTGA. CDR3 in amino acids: CASSLTGTGAGELFF.

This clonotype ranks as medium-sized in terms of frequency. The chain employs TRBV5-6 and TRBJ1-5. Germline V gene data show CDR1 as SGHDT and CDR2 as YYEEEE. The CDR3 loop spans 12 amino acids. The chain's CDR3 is CASSLTNQPQHF. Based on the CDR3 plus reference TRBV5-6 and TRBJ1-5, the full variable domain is DAGVTQSPTHLIKTRGQQVTLRCSPKSGHDTVSWYQQALGQGPQFIFQYYEEEERQRGNFPDRFSGHQFPNYSSELNVNALLLGDSALYLCASSLTNQPQHFGDGTRLSIL.

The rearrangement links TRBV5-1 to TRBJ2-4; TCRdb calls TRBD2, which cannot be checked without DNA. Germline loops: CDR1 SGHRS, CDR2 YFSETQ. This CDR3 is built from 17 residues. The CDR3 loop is CASSLDFSGGVKNIQYF.

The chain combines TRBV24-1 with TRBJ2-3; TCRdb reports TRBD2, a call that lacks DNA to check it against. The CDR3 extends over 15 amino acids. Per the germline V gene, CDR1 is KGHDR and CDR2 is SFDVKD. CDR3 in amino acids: CATSGTSDGTDTQYF.

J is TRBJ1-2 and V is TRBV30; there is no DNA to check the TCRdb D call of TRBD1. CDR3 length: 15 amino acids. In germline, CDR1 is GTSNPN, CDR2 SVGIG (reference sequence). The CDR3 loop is CAWRGRTGFGDGYTF.

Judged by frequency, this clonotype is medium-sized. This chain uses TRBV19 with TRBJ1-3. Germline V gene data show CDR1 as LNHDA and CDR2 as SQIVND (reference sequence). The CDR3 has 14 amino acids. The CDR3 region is CASSLPGLANTIYF.

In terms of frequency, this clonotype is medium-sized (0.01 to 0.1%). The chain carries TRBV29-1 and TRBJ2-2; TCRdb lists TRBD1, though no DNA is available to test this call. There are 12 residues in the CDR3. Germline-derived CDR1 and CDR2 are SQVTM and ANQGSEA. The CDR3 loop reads CSAWGVTGELFF.

CDR3 region: CSTYSPGLAGDEQFF. The chain joins TRBV20-1 to TRBJ2-1; TCRdb names TRBD2, which stays unverified in the absence of DNA. CDR3 size: 15 residues. The germline CDR1 and CDR2 sequences are DFQATT and SNEGSKA (reference sequence).

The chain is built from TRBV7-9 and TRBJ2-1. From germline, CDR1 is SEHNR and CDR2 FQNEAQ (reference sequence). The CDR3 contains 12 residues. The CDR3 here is CASSLGWKEQFF.

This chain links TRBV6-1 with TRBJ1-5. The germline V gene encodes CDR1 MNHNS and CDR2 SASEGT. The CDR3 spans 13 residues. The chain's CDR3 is CASKGNSNQPQHF.

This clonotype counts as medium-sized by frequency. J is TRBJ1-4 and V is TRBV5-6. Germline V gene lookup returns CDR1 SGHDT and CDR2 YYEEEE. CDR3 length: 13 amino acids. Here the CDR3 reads CASSLRAREKLFF.

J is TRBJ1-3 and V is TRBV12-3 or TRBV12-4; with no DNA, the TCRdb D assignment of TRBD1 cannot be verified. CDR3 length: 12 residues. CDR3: CASSFGGDTIYF.

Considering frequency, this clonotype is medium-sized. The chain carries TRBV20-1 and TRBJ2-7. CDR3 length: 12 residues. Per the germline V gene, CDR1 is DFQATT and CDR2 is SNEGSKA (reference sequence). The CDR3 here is CSASGASYEQYF.

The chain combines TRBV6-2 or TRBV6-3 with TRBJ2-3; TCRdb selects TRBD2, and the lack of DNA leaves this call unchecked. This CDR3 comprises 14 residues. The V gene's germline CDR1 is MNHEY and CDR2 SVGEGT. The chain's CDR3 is CASSYSGRADTQYF.